A single sample gave rise to the 20 T cell receptor beta chains below, sequenced in a study of T cell changes during pregnancy in multiple sclerosis. The protocol was immunoSEQ multiplex PCR, while the TCRdb copy is restricted to in-frame clones and leaves out a portion. Among 50,000 or so clones listed, 85% to 95% were seen once. The specimen comprised CD4+ T cells from peripheral blood mononuclear cells, sampled in the second trimester of pregnancy. These receptors originate from a female donor with multiple sclerosis, enrolled in a pregnancy study.

This chain joins TRBV7-2 and TRBJ2-3; TRBD2 matches 12 bases. Germline V gene data show CDR1 as SGHTA and CDR2 as FQGNSA. The junction had 8 bases not matched to a gene; V was cut back by 0 bases and J by 7 bases. This CDR3 comprises 17 residues. CDR3 bases: TGTGCCAGCAGCTTAGCTGCTAGCGGGGGGGCCTTGTATACGCAGTATTTT. As protein: CASSLAASGGALYTQYF.

CDR3 sequence reads: CASGLGTGGNNEQFF. CDR3 sequence (DNA): TGTGCTAGTGGTTTAGGGACAGGGGGGAACAATGAGCAGTTCTTC. J is TRBJ2-1 and V is TRBV12-5; 11 nucleotides line up with TRBD1. The V segment lost 3 bases and the J segment 5 bases; nucleotides outside the gene matches: 3. Germline-derived CDR1 and CDR2 are LGHNT and FRNRAP. The CDR3 is 15 residues long.

This clone was seen a few times. The CDR3: CAASETGSYGYTF. The CDR3 region has the DNA TGTGCCGCATCGGAAACAGGGAGCTATGGCTACACCTTC. This rearrangement joins TRBV15 to TRBJ1-2; tentative D call: TRBD1 (6 bases). This CDR3 region has 13 residues. Germline V gene sequence: CDR1 LNHNV, CDR2 YYDKDF (reference sequence). V gave up 11 bases and J gave up 4 bases, with 17 bases separating them.

The chain links TRBV2 to TRBJ1-6, with D unclear. Germline V CDR1 and CDR2: SNHLY, FYNNEI. V was trimmed by 4 bases and J by 7 bases, leaving 11 bases between them. This CDR3 region has 14 residues. The CDR3 bases are TGTGCCAGCAGTGTGTCAGGAAGAAATTCACCCCTCCACTTT. Translated: CASSVSGRNSPLHF.

The V and J genes are TRBV5-6 and TRBJ2-7; perhaps TRBD1 as D (5 bases). Germline V gives CDR1 SGHDT, CDR2 YYEEEE. The germline V and J ends were trimmed by 4 bases and 3 bases, with 17 bases remaining between them. The CDR3 totals 15 residues. The CDR3 spells CASSPVGATGYEQYF. CDR3 sequence (DNA): TGTGCCAGCAGCCCTGTAGGGGCAACGGGCTACGAGCAGTACTTC.

This chain uses TRBV19 with TRBJ1-5, with D maybe TRBD1 (6 bases). Trimming pared 6 bases from V and 2 bases from J, leaving 14 bases between. CDR3 length equals 15 residues. Germline lookup yields CDR1 LNHDA and CDR2 SQIVND (reference sequence). CDR3 in amino acids: CASRPAQGGNQPQHF. In nucleotides, the CDR3 is TGTGCCAGTAGACCCGCACAGGGCGGCAATCAGCCCCAGCATTTT.

The chain carries TRBV29-1 and TRBJ2-7; 13 positions match TRBD2. Looked up from germline, CDR1 is SQVTM and CDR2 is ANQGSEA. With 7 bases clipped from V and 4 bases from J, the junction kept 10 bases outside the gene matches. This CDR3 region has 15 residues. The CDR3: CSATSGTSGEYEQYF. CDR3 nucleotides: TGCAGCGCTACGAGCGGGACTAGCGGGGAGTACGAGCAGTACTTC.

This chain uses TRBV6-4 with TRBJ2-2, with no clear D. From germline, CDR1 is MRHNA and CDR2 SNTAGT. The CDR3 spans 13 residues. Trimming stripped 5 bases from V and 5 bases from J, with 9 bases between. Here the CDR3 DNA reads TGTGCCAGCAGTCCCGCCGGTACCGGGGAGCTGTTTTTT. Translating gives CASSPAGTGELFF.

The genes are TRBV6-5 and TRBJ2-1; tentatively, D is TRBD1 (5 bases). V was shortened by 0 bases and J by 8 bases, with 17 bases between the two germline ends. The CDR3 length is 16 residues. Germline V CDR1 and CDR2: MNHEY, SVGAGI. CDR3 in amino acids: CASSYSFDSSRHEQFF. The CDR3 nucleotides are TGTGCCAGCAGTTACTCGTTCGACAGTAGCCGGCATGAGCAGTTCTTC.

This chain links TRBV18 with TRBJ2-7, with D possibly TRBD1 on 6 matching bases. Germline CDR1 reads KGHSH; CDR2 reads LQKENI. Trimming pared 0 bases from V and 3 bases from J, leaving 9 bases between. The CDR3 loop spans 14 amino acids. This chain's CDR3 is CASSPPQGYYEQYF. CDR3 nucleotides: TGTGCCAGCTCACCACCTCAGGGGTACTACGAGCAGTACTTC.

The CDR3 bases are TGTGCCAGCAGCCCCACGCAGGGTTTCGGGGAGACCCAGTACTTC. Its protein is CASSPTQGFGETQYF. The genes are TRBV5-5 and TRBJ2-5; perhaps TRBD1 as D (5 bases). Germline V lookup: CDR1 SGHKS, CDR2 YYEKEE (reference sequence). This CDR3 has 15 residues. The ends were cut back, 4 bases at V and 5 bases at J, with 18 bases in the middle.

This sequence joins TRBV19 and TRBJ1-4; D is uncertain. Trimming left V 1 base short and J 6 bases short, with 6 bases between. The CDR3 runs to 13 residues. Germline-derived CDR1 and CDR2 are LNHDA and SQIVND (reference sequence). The CDR3 reads CASSIARDEKLFF. In DNA form, the CDR3 reads TGTGCCAGTAGTATAGCACGCGATGAAAAACTGTTTTTT.

This rearrangement joins TRBV19 to TRBJ1-3, with D maybe TRBD1 (5 bases). Germline V gene sequence: CDR1 LNHDA, CDR2 SQIVND (reference sequence). V was trimmed by 6 bases and J by 1 base, leaving 16 bases between them. This CDR3 has 16 residues. The CDR3 reads CASRPRGGSSGNTIYF. The CDR3 nucleotides read TGTGCCAGTAGACCGAGGGGAGGGAGTTCTGGAAACACCATATATTTT.

V gene TRBV6-6 combines with J gene TRBJ1-4; TRBD1 agrees at 8 bases. Germline V gene sequence: CDR1 MNHNY, CDR2 SVGAGI (reference sequence). The CDR3 has 16 amino acids. V gave up 6 bases and J gave up 1 base; unmatched junction bases: 7. CDR3 in DNA: TGTGCCAGCAGCCGGGACAGGCTCGGAACTAATGAAAAACTGTTTTTT. Its translation is CASSRDRLGTNEKLFF.

The chain is built from TRBV2 and TRBJ2-7, with D possibly matching TRBD1 (6 bases). The germline V gene has CDR1 SNHLY and CDR2 FYNNEI. The V and J ends lost 2 bases and 3 bases respectively, with 11 bases between them. The CDR3 runs to 14 residues. CDR3 amino acids: CASSEQGFGYEQYF. The DNA of the CDR3 is TGTGCCAGCAGTGAACAGGGGTTTGGCTACGAGCAGTACTTC.

V and J are TRBV30 and TRBJ1-5; D not resolved. V lost 0 bases and J lost 2, with 8 bases in between. Looked up from germline, CDR1 is GTSNPN and CDR2 is SVGIG (reference sequence). CDR3 length: 14 amino acids. The CDR3 protein is CAWSVSIGNQPQHF. Here the CDR3 DNA reads TGTGCCTGGAGTGTCTCCATAGGCAATCAGCCCCAGCATTTT.

This chain connects TRBV27 to TRBJ2-3; 11 nucleotides line up with TRBD2. V lost 7 bases to trimming and J lost 4 bases; unmatched junction nucleotides: 4. Looked up from germline, CDR1 is MNHEY and CDR2 is SMNVEV (reference sequence). The CDR3 covers 14 residues. Written as DNA, the CDR3 is TGTGCCAGCACGGGTAGCGGGGGGGCAGATACGCAGTATTTT. This encodes CASTGSGGADTQYF.

CDR3 bases: TGCAGCGTTGAAGTTGGGGGGGCTAACTATGGCTACACCTTC. Its protein product is CSVEVGGANYGYTF. The gene calls are TRBV29-1 and TRBJ1-2; D is possibly TRBD1 (5 bases). The CDR3 is 14 residues long. Germline V gene data show CDR1 as SQVTM and CDR2 as ANQGSEA. Trimming cost V 1 base and J 0 bases, with 9 bases left between them.

The chain is built from TRBV7-9 and TRBJ1-1; D is perhaps TRBD1 (5 bases). The germline CDR1 and CDR2 sequences are SEHNR and FQNEAQ (reference sequence). CDR3 size: 16 residues. V lost 2 bases, J lost 0 bases, and 13 bases lay in between. For the CDR3, the DNA is TGTGCCAGCAGCTTAATAAAAACGACAGTGAACACTGAAGCTTTCTTT. Residues: CASSLIKTTVNTEAFF.

The chain joins TRBV5-1 to TRBJ2-2; D is possibly TRBD1 (6 bases). Trimming took 7 bases from V and 6 from J, leaving 19 bases between them. Per germline, CDR1 SGHRS and CDR2 YFSETQ. The CDR3 runs 15 residues. The CDR3 loop reads CASARLGDTPGELFF. CDR3 coding DNA: TGCGCCAGCGCGCGTCTTGGGGACACCCCCGGGGAGCTGTTTTTT. The entire variable domain, with the rest obtained from reference TRBV5-1 and TRBJ2-2, is as follows: KAGVTQTPRYLIKTRGQQVTLSCSPISGHRSVSWYQQTPGQGLQFLFEYFSETQRNKGNFPGRFSGRQFSNSRSEMNVSTLELGDSALYLCASARLGDTPGELFFGEGSRLTVL.